This T cell receptor beta chain comes out of a study of shared clonotypes between healthy human individuals. In this sample, this clone turned up a few times. Data came from immunoSEQ multiplex PCR; TCRdb stores just in-frame clones and leaves some out. The sample includes 2.5 million or so clones, over 85% seen only once; the top ten take more than 0.12%. Sequencing was performed on naive CD4+ T cells sorted from blood. Regarding subset: CD45RA+ positively selected. This TCR derives from a man between 18 and 35 years old in good health.

CDR3 DNA: TGTGCCAGCAGCCGAGGGGGGACAGTCGAAAAACTGTTTTTT. Translating gives CASSRGGTVEKLFF. The V gene is TRBV28, the J gene TRBJ1-4; 7 nucleotides line up with TRBD1. V shed 6 bases, J shed 8 bases, and the junction held 9 bases outside the gene matches. This CDR3 contains 14 residues. Germline CDR1 reads MDHEN; CDR2 reads SYDVKM.